This record covers a single TCR beta chain. What it recognizes is unknown. PCR used 60 Vbeta primers and 13 Jbeta primers. Sequenced by immunoSEQ multiplex PCR; TCRdb stores in-frame clones only, minus some. Its clone listing holds 150,000 to 250,000 clones. This record belongs to a study of cytomegalovirus exposure and HLA in healthy donors. General observations from the study: There were some V segments, including TRBV6-2 and TRBV6-3, excluded as indistinguishable.

Germline V CDR1 and CDR2: MGHRA, YSYEKL. CDR3 length equals 14 residues. The V end lost 0 bases, the J end lost 8 bases, and 11 bases lay between the germline ends. The sequencing sample was made of PBMCs. This TCR was recovered from a boy between 5 and 17 years old in good health and CMV-seronegative. This chain joins TRBV4-1 and TRBJ2-1; D might be TRBD1 (5 bases). DNA for the CDR3: TGCGCCAGCAGCCAAGATGGACACGCGGATGAGCAGTTCTTC. The encoded protein is CASSQDGHADEQFF.